This record concerns one TCR beta chain sequence. This sample was included in a study of cytomegalovirus exposure and HLA in healthy donors. Researchers ran the PCR with 60 Vbeta and 13 Jbeta primers. The assay was immunoSEQ multiplex PCR, and TCRdb's table has in-frame clones only and misses some. The table shows about 98,000 clones, with over 80% occurring only once. Sequencing used PBMCs. This TCR came from a female donor in good health and CMV-seropositive.

CDR3 sequence reads: CASSETMVSQPQHF. As DNA, the CDR3 is TGTGCCAGCAGCGAAACCATGGTGAGTCAGCCCCAGCATTTT. This rearrangement joins TRBV28 to TRBJ1-5; D is undetermined. CDR3 length: 14 residues. Trimming left V 6 bases short and J 6 bases short, with 15 bases between. Looked up from germline, CDR1 is MDHEN and CDR2 is SYDVKM.